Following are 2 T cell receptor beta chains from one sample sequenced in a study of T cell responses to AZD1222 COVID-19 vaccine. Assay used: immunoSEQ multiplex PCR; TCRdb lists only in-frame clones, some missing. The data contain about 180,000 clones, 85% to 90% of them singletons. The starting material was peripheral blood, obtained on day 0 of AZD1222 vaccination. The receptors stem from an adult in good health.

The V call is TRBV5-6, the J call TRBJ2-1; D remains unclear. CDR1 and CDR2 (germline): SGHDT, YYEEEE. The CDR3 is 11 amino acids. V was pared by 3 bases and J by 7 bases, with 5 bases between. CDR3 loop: CASSWENEQFF. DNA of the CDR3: TGTGCCAGCAGCTGGGAAAATGAGCAGTTCTTC.

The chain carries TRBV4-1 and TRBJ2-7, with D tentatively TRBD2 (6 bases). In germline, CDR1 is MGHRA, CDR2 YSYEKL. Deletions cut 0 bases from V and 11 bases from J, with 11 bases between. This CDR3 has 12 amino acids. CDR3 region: CASSQDKLAKYF. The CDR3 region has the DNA TGCGCCAGCAGCCAAGACAAACTAGCCAAGTACTTC.